The clone carrying this T cell receptor (beta chain) was found a few times. Its target is unknown. This could be a read error, since a much larger clone is one nucleotide away. Genomic DNA provided the template from which TCR beta VDJ and CDR3 profiles were obtained. TCRdb recomputed calls from the reads with MiXCR, one row per CDR3 protein. The sample gives about 200,000 distinct CDR3 sequences, 55% to 65% of which show up once; around 60% is in the top ten. The V and J ends lost 6 bases and 10 bases, in that order; junction bases with no gene match: 9. The CDR3 runs 14 residues. The germline CDR1 and CDR2 sequences are SEHNR and FQNEAQ (reference sequence). Sequencing involved patients with CD8+CD57+ cell expansion previously shown by flow cytometry. This sample is part of a study of CD8+CD57+ T cells in acquired aplastic anemia. Findings and caveats of the study: For CD8+ Simpson's diversity, patients and controls showed no significant difference. Found in both controls and patients were almost 30 CD8+ CDR3 sequences.

This clonotype originated in a human donor with aplastic anemia. What was sequenced was sorted CD4+, CD8+, or CD8+CD57+ T cells (not recorded which) from PBMCs. The rearrangement joins TRBV7-9 to TRBJ2-3; TRBD1 aligns across 11 bases. The CDR3: CASSDRTGGDAQYF. The CDR3 DNA is TGTGCCAGCAGTGACCGGACAGGGGGCGATGCGCAGTATTTT.